This TCR beta chain was obtained from a study of control samples from healthy donors and cancer patients. This table comes from immunoSEQ multiplex PCR, and its TCRdb copy is limited to in-frame clones, with some not included. The table has about 82,000 clones, 85% to 95% seen once. The CDR3 is 15 residues long. The germline V and J ends were trimmed by 3 bases and 6 bases, with 16 bases remaining between them. The germline CDR1 and CDR2 sequences are SGHNT and YYREEE (reference sequence). The chain carries TRBV5-4 and TRBJ2-1; perhaps D is TRBD1 or TRBD2 (6 bases each). Sequenced material: blood. This sequence was found in a woman between 18 and 29 years old in good health. As DNA, the CDR3 is TGTGCCAGCAGCTGGGGGGCACGGGACCCCAATGAGCAGTTCTTC. This translates into CASSWGARDPNEQFF.